This TCR beta chain was captured in a study of shared clonotypes between healthy human individuals. About the research overall: Every donor yielded three CD4 naive, three CD4 memory, two CD8 naive and one CD8 memory plate.

A CD45RA+ naive subset and a CD45RA-negative memory subset were split from CD4+ cells. On sorted subsets, replicate PCRs used approximately 190 ng DNA, or approximately 33,000 T cell genomes. Profiled with immunoSEQ multiplex PCR; TCRdb holds only in-frame clones, not every one. The data hold over a million clones, with under 80% observed a single time. This CDR3 region has 13 residues. V lost 0 bases and J 5 bases, leaving 7 bases between the germline ends. Per the germline V gene, CDR1 is SGHTA and CDR2 is FQGTGA. This sequence joins TRBV7-3 and TRBJ2-5; TRBD1 is a possible D gene (6 bases). This receptor was identified in a man in his late teens or twenties in good health. The sample taken for sequencing was memory CD4+ T cells sorted from blood. Subset meaning: CD45RA-negative fraction. The CDR3 DNA reads TGTGCCAGCAGCTTAACGAGGGGGGAGACCCAGTACTTC. Amino acid sequence: CASSLTRGETQYF.